The entry below gives a single T cell receptor beta chain sequence along with its context. No antigen is known for it. One base away there is no much larger clone; base qualities are not given. This sample was taken from a study of post-analysis software for immune sequencing data (dated by TCRdb to the mid-2010s). With regard to the full study: Recorded disease courses included relapsing-remitting, secondary progressive and progressive-relapsing multiple sclerosis, with some patients lacking subtype annotation. A subset of samples was prepared in parallel using single-end sample barcoding, then pooled and co-amplified after Illumina adapter ligation. The patient repertoires were set against under 12 previously published healthy control repertoires from donors whose ages ranged from roughly 6 to 27 years. Summary of the overall study and its limitations: Patients showed significantly higher frequencies than controls for a handful of TRBV segments, among them TRBV5-6, TRBV5-1 and TRBV20-1. The control group was slightly older than the multiple sclerosis patient group. Normalized Chao1 diversity was significantly lower in multiple sclerosis patients than controls, suggesting substantial peripheral T-cell clonal expansion. Direct clustering with F measure revealed strong co-clustering of samples prepared in the same batch, which led to a batch-effect correction.

The method behind the library was PCR. Sequencer: Illumina HiSeq 2500. To reduce PCR and sequencing biases, unique molecular identifiers were built into the TCR beta cDNA libraries. About 0.5 million cDNA molecules were obtained for every 1 to 10 million input T cells, so each molecule roughly corresponded to one T cell. The patient libraries were prepared and sequenced with the same protocol used for the earlier healthy control dataset. Samples belonging to the same batch were prepared together, multiplexed and sequenced on a shared HiSeq lane. From the authors' description of their analysis: MIGEC was used to process the raw barcoded reads, and molecular identifier groups with only a single read were discarded before consensus assembly and CDR3 extraction. VDJtools was used for post-analysis of the clonotype tables, with diversity normalized by down-sampling every dataset to the smallest sample size. Repertoire overlap clustering matched CDR3 amino acid but not nucleotide sequences to correct batch-related cross-sample contamination. The public reads were quality trimmed at Q25 with fastp and then assembled into clones with MiXCR by TCRdb, keeping productive beta chains. Rows merge per CDR3 protein into single entries with the most common DNA and genes. The V and J calls come from TCRdb's annotation, not from the publication. This sample holds a few hundred thousand distinct CDR3 sequences; about a third were observed only once. The ten largest make up roughly an eighth of the sample.

Based on the germline V gene, the CDR1 and CDR2 sequences are SGHTA and FQGNSA. V is clipped by 6 bases and J by 2 bases, and the sequence between their germline boundaries is 14 bases long. From cysteine to phenylalanine, the CDR3 is 14 amino acids long. The sequence is cut down to CDR3 DNA, 42 bases in frame from base 1. To demonstrate the VDJtools post-analysis software, the study profiled TCR beta repertoires from the peripheral blood of 13 young patients with multiple sclerosis. Multiple sclerosis patients were children and adolescents aged 6 to 15 years. Sequencing used blood. The TCR originated in a girl aged 5-17 years with multiple sclerosis. This chain is built from TRBV7-2 and TRBJ2-7; there is no confident call for the D gene. The bases are TGTGCCAGCAGGGTCCGGGCAGACACCTACGAGCAGTACTTC. It translates as CASRVRADTYEQYF.